This T cell receptor beta chain was found in a study of T cell responses to AZD1222 COVID-19 vaccine. Overall study findings and caveats: The study sampled repertoires only after the peak T cell response. At baseline, just five to seven AZD1222 recipients tested seropositive. Regions 160-218 and 743-854 held dominance among vaccine-associated CD4 TCRs, which spanned spike.

The CDR3 extends over 15 amino acids. Germline CDR1 and CDR2: MDHEN and SYDVKM. V dropped 4 bases and J dropped 0 bases, with 12 bases sitting between them. With respect to this clone: Its cognate antigen is unknown.

Method: immunoSEQ multiplex PCR; TCRdb's copy keeps in-frame clones and lacks some. The sample holds roughly 180,000 clones, around 87% seen once. This clonotype was sampled from an adult in good health. The material was peripheral blood, obtained on day 0 of MenACWY control vaccination. The chain recombines TRBV28 with TRBJ1-1, with a tentative D call TRBD1 (5 bases). This CDR3 is CASSSGGALNTEAFF. CDR3 sequence (DNA): TGTGCCAGCAGTTCCGGGGGAGCCTTGAACACTGAAGCTTTCTTT.